This T cell receptor (beta chain) was captured by sequencing in a study of a mutant IDH1 vaccine in newly diagnosed glioma. Between the trimmed V and J ends, which lost 5 bases and 4 bases, there was a span of 8 bases. Per the germline V gene, CDR1 is SNHLY and CDR2 is FYNNEI. CDR3 length equals 12 residues. The repertoire was sequenced with immunoSEQ multiplex PCR; TCRdb's copy has only in-frame clones and lacks some. The sample records tens of thousands of clones, more than 60% being singletons. The time point: baseline, week 1 (first vaccination visit). The treatment here: pre-vaccination baseline after standard-of-care therapy.

This chain uses TRBV2 with TRBJ2-5, with D maybe TRBD1 (6 bases). The source was PBMCs, collected from a glioma patient treated with radiotherapy, temozolomide or both. This sequence was found in a woman aged 40 to 50 with glioma. CDR3 bases: TGTGCCAGCAGTACGACAGGAGAGACCCAGTACTTC. It codes for CASSTTGETQYF.